Listed here are 27 T cell receptor beta chains from one sample, sequenced in a study of shared T cell receptors in the human thymus. This table comes from immunoSEQ multiplex PCR, and its TCRdb copy is limited to in-frame clones, with some not included. The table lists just under 550,000 clones, approximately 78% of them singletons. The sample also formed part of further work on human thymus T cells.

Sequencing used thymocytes. The receptors originated from a boy younger than two with a congenital heart defect.

A note on this clone: Germline and junction disagree at one end, which may indicate a read error. J is TRBJ2-5 and V is TRBV7-7, with D perhaps TRBD1 (5 bases). The J call is uncertain, as TRBJ2-7 better fits the DNA end. CDR1 SSHAT and CDR2 FNYEAQ come from the germline V gene (reference sequence). The CDR3 extends over 15 amino acids. This CDR3 reads CASSPTRTRYYEQYF. DNA for the CDR3: TGTGCTAGCAGCCCAACTCGGACAAGATACTACGAGCAGTACTTC.

This rearrangement joins TRBV5-6 to TRBJ2-3, with TRBD2 matching 9 bases. The length of the CDR3 is 16 residues. CDR1 and CDR2 from the germline V gene are SGHDT and YYEEEE. The V segment lost 1 base and the J segment 0 bases; nucleotides outside the gene matches: 3. CDR3 amino acids: CASSLLLAGSTDTQYF. The CDR3 coding sequence is TGTGCCAGCAGCTTGTTACTAGCGGGCAGCACAGATACGCAGTATTTT.

This clone occurred once. The chain uses TRBV28 and TRBJ2-7; 7 bases match TRBD1. CDR3 size: 20 residues. J was trimmed by 0 bases and V by 0 bases; bases with no gene match: 17. Germline V lookup: CDR1 MDHEN, CDR2 SYDVKM. As DNA, the CDR3 is TGTGCCAGCAGTTTATGCGCCGGGACAGCGAAAAAGCAAAACTCCTACGAGCAGTACTTC. This translates into CASSLCAGTAKKQNSYEQYF.

This clone was detected a few times. The V and J genes are TRBV18 and TRBJ2-6, with 7 bases identical to TRBD1. V lost 3 bases and J lost 0; bases outside the gene matches: 5. The germline V gene has CDR1 KGHSH and CDR2 LQKENI. This CDR3 spans 17 amino acids. In DNA, the CDR3 is TGTGCCAGCTCACCCGGGACAGTGTACTCTGGGGCCAACGTCCTGACTTTC. It codes for CASSPGTVYSGANVLTF.

This chain joins TRBV12-5 and TRBJ2-2; a possible D gene is TRBD2 (6 bases). The CDR3 is 12 residues long. Trimming removed 8 bases from V and 6 bases from J, with 10 bases in between. Germline CDR1 is LGHNT and CDR2 is FRNRAP. The CDR3 is CASMGEAGELFF. The CDR3 coding sequence is TGTGCTAGTATGGGGGAGGCCGGGGAGCTGTTTTTT.

This clone was detected only once. V gene TRBV11-2 combines with J gene TRBJ1-3; perhaps TRBD1 as D (5 bases). The V gene's germline CDR1 is SGHAT and CDR2 FQNNGV. The length of the CDR3 is 13 residues. V was clipped by 5 bases and J by 0 bases, with 5 bases between them. Here the CDR3 DNA reads TGTGCCAGCAGCGACAGCTCTGGAAACACCATATATTTT. Amino acids: CASSDSSGNTIYF.

This clone was counted only a few times. This sequence joins TRBV19 and TRBJ2-7; TRBD1 matches 7 bases. V was clipped by 4 bases and J by 3 bases; unmatched bases: 15. The CDR3 runs to 17 residues. Germline CDR1 is LNHDA and CDR2 is SQIVND (reference sequence). This CDR3 reads CASSTNWTGEALYEQYF. CDR3 in DNA: TGTGCCAGTAGTACCAACTGGACAGGAGAGGCCCTCTACGAGCAGTACTTC. Full variable domain (remainder filled in from reference TRBV19 and TRBJ2-7): DGGITQSPKYLFRKEGQNVTLSCEQNLNHDAMYWYRQDPGQGLRLIYYSQIVNDFQKGDIAEGYSVSREKKESFPLTVTSAQKNPTAFYLCASSTNWTGEALYEQYFGPGTRLTVT.

The genes are TRBV4-3 and TRBJ1-2; TRBD1 matches 8 bases. Germline trimming cut 1 base from V and 5 bases from J; bases unmatched to any gene: 12. The CDR3 has 17 amino acids. Germline assignment: CDR1 LGHNA and CDR2 YSLEER. DNA of the CDR3: TGCGCCAGCAGCCAAGTCCTGGTCTTACAGGGGGGTTATGGCTACACCTTC. Protein sequence: CASSQVLVLQGGYGYTF.

Here the CDR3 DNA reads TGTGCCATCCCTCGGGACAGCCATAACTATGGCTACACCTTC. The encoded protein is CAIPRDSHNYGYTF. The chain has TRBV6-7 and TRBJ1-2, with 7 bases lining up with TRBD1. TRBV6-7 belongs to the ORF category, with a function that is uncertain. Trimming cost V 10 bases and J 1 base; bases outside gene matches: 9. The CDR3 covers 14 residues.

This chain uses TRBV5-1 with TRBJ2-3, with TRBD1 as a possible D gene (5 bases). V was cut by 4 bases and J by 4 bases, with 19 bases left in between. The CDR3 contains 16 residues. In germline, CDR1 is SGHRS, CDR2 YFSETQ. This CDR3 reads CASSVLGRPAPDTQYF. Here the CDR3 DNA reads TGCGCCAGCAGCGTCTTGGGGCGTCCAGCCCCAGATACGCAGTATTTT. Variable domain in full (rest from reference TRBV5-1 and TRBJ2-3): KAGVTQTPRYLIKTRGQQVTLSCSPISGHRSVSWYQQTPGQGLQFLFEYFSETQRNKGNFPGRFSGRQFSNSRSEMNVSTLELGDSALYLCASSVLGRPAPDTQYFGPGTRLTVL.

The gene calls are TRBV30 and TRBJ2-7; TRBD2 aligns across 7 bases. The germline V gene has CDR1 GTSNPN and CDR2 SVGIG (reference sequence). This CDR3 region has 15 residues. J was trimmed by 2 bases and V by 4 bases; bases with no gene match: 11. The CDR3 bases are TGTGCCTGGACAACCCTGGGACTAAACCCCTACGAGCAGTACTTC. This sequence encodes CAWTTLGLNPYEQYF.

This sequence joins TRBV6-1 and TRBJ2-7; TRBD2 matches 12 bases. Germline CDR1 is MNHNS and CDR2 is SASEGT. CDR3 length equals 14 residues. Trimming removed 10 bases from V and 0 bases from J; junction bases left unmatched: 4. For the CDR3, the DNA is TGTGCCATGAGGACTAGCGGGGCCTCCTACGAGCAGTACTTC. Translated: CAMRTSGASYEQYF.

J is TRBJ2-1 and V is TRBV13, with 11 bases lining up with TRBD2. Germline V gene lookup returns CDR1 PRHDT and CDR2 FYEKMQ (reference sequence). Trimming cost V 3 bases and J 7 bases; bases outside gene matches: 8. The CDR3 covers 16 residues. CDR3 nucleotide sequence: TGTGCCAGCAGCTTGGGGCTAGCGGGAGGCAAAAATGAGCAGTTCTTC. Its translation: CASSLGLAGGKNEQFF.

The J gene is TRBJ1-1, the V gene TRBV2; TRBD1 might be the D (6 bases). The V end was cut by 6 bases, the J end by 4 bases, with 21 bases between. In germline, CDR1 is SNHLY, CDR2 FYNNEI. The CDR3 spans 16 residues. The CDR3 protein is CASRTRDTTGSTEAFF. In DNA form, the CDR3 reads TGTGCCAGCAGGACCCGGGACACAACAGGGAGCACTGAAGCTTTCTTT. The complete variable domain, with remaining parts taken from reference TRBV2 and TRBJ1-1, reads EPEVTQTPSHQVTQMGQEVILRCVPISNHLYFYWYRQILGQKVEFLVSFYNNEISEKSEIFDDQFSVERPDGSNFTLKIRSTKLEDSAMYFCASRTRDTTGSTEAFFGQGTRLTVV.

This sequence joins TRBV19 and TRBJ1-5, with 7 positions matching TRBD1. Germline-derived CDR1 and CDR2 are LNHDA and SQIVND (reference sequence). V was clipped by 2 bases and J by 4 bases; unmatched bases: 11. The CDR3 loop spans 17 amino acids. CDR3 loop: CASSIRWEAGGNQPQHF. In DNA, the CDR3 is TGTGCCAGTAGTATACGATGGGAGGCAGGGGGGAATCAGCCCCAGCATTTT.

The V and J genes are TRBV9 and TRBJ1-1, with TRBD1 identical over 9 bases. The V gene's germline CDR1 is SGDLS and CDR2 YYNGEE. The CDR3 runs to 15 residues. After removal of 4 bases from V and 2 bases from J, the junction contained 6 bases not matched to a gene. The CDR3 reads CASSSGTGHNTEAFF. CDR3 nucleotides: TGTGCCAGCAGCTCAGGGACAGGGCACAACACTGAAGCTTTCTTT.

The chain has TRBV10-3 and TRBJ2-3; TRBD2 matches at 12 bases. The V segment lost 6 bases and the J segment 2 bases; nucleotides outside the gene matches: 3. In germline, CDR1 is ENHRY, CDR2 SYGVKD. This CDR3 has 15 amino acids. The CDR3 is CAISRLAGATDTQYF. CDR3 in DNA: TGTGCCATCAGCAGACTAGCGGGAGCCACAGATACGCAGTATTTT.

This clone was recorded a few times. This chain uses TRBV4-3 with TRBJ2-7; 8 bases are shared with TRBD2. The CDR3 is 16 amino acids. The germline V gene has CDR1 LGHNA and CDR2 YSLEER. The J segment lost 3 bases and the V segment lost 1 base, leaving 8 bases of the junction unmatched. This CDR3 is CASSQAGRASVYEQYF. CDR3 sequence (DNA): TGCGCCAGCAGCCAAGCCGGGAGGGCCTCCGTCTACGAGCAGTACTTC.

The chain recombines TRBV19 with TRBJ2-3; tentatively, D is TRBD1 (6 bases). Germline V gene lookup returns CDR1 LNHDA and CDR2 SQIVND (reference sequence). Trimming stripped 3 bases from V and 1 base from J, with 20 bases between. The CDR3 has 18 amino acids. CDR3 nucleotides: TGTGCCAGTAGTATGGGGCGTAAACGGGCAGGGGGCACAGATACGCAGTATTTT. This codes for CASSMGRKRAGGTDTQYF. Full variable domain (rest looked up from reference TRBV19 and TRBJ2-3): DGGITQSPKYLFRKEGQNVTLSCEQNLNHDAMYWYRQDPGQGLRLIYYSQIVNDFQKGDIAEGYSVSREKKESFPLTVTSAQKNPTAFYLCASSMGRKRAGGTDTQYFGPGTRLTVL.

This clone appeared a few times. This sequence joins TRBV11-2 and TRBJ2-1; no reliable D call. The CDR3 is made up of 18 amino acids. CDR1 SGHAT and CDR2 FQNNGV come from the germline V gene. Trimming shortened V by 0 bases and J by 10 bases, and 25 bases separated the two germline ends. The CDR3 nucleotides are TGTGCCAGCAGCTTAGATCGTGAGTTGGCAGGAAAGTCCAGGGAGCAGTTCTTC. It yields the protein CASSLDRELAGKSREQFF. Using reference TRBV11-2 and TRBJ2-1 for the parts outside the CDR3, the full variable domain is EAGVAQSPRYKIIEKRQSVAFWCNPISGHATLYWYQQILGQGPKLLIQFQNNGVVDDSQLPKDRFSAERLKGVDSTLKIQPAKLEDSAVYLCASSLDRELAGKSREQFFGPGTRLTVL.

The chain employs TRBV30 and TRBJ2-7; possible D gene TRBD1, 6 bases. V was clipped by 2 bases and J by 2 bases, with 10 bases between them. This CDR3 contains 13 residues. Germline CDR1 and CDR2: GTSNPN and SVGIG (reference sequence). The CDR3 DNA reads as TGTGCCTGGAGTAGGGCAGGGGCCTACGAGCAGTACTTC. It is translated as CAWSRAGAYEQYF.

This chain connects TRBV19 to TRBJ2-6; the D gene is possibly TRBD2 (6 bases). The CDR3 extends over 16 amino acids. The V and J ends lost 1 base and 0 bases respectively, with 7 bases between them. Germline loops: CDR1 LNHDA, CDR2 SQIVND (reference sequence). Written as DNA, the CDR3 is TGTGCCAGTAGTATAGGGAGGGGCTCTGGGGCCAACGTCCTGACTTTC. This codes for CASSIGRGSGANVLTF.

The genes are TRBV28 and TRBJ2-6; 7 bases align to TRBD2. Germline loops: CDR1 MDHEN, CDR2 SYDVKM. CDR3 length equals 15 residues. V was pared by 6 bases and J by 0 bases, with 2 bases of the junction left unmatched. The CDR3 is CASRGGASGANVLTF. In DNA form, the CDR3 reads TGTGCCAGCAGGGGAGGGGCCTCTGGGGCCAACGTCCTGACTTTC. Complete variable domain (other parts from reference TRBV28 and TRBJ2-6): DVKVTQSSRYLVKRTGEKVFLECVQDMDHENMFWYRQDPGLGLRLIYFSYDVKMKEKGDIPEGYSVSREKKERFSLILESASTNQTSMYLCASRGGASGANVLTFGAGSRLTVL.

This clone was seen a handful of times. V gene TRBV25-1 combines with J gene TRBJ2-1; a possible D gene is TRBD1 (6 bases). The ends were cut back, 6 bases at V and 0 bases at J, with 15 bases in the middle. This CDR3 is built from 16 residues. Germline V gives CDR1 MGHDK, CDR2 SYGVNS. In nucleotides, the CDR3 is TGTGCCAGCAGCGTTAAGACAGGTCTCTCCTACAATGAGCAGTTCTTC. Its protein product is CASSVKTGLSYNEQFF.

V is TRBV30 and J is TRBJ2-2, with 12 bases identical to TRBD2. Germline V gives CDR1 GTSNPN, CDR2 SVGIG (reference sequence). The CDR3 consists of 17 residues. The V segment lost 1 base and the J segment 5 bases; nucleotides outside the gene matches: 8. As DNA, the CDR3 is TGTGCCTGGAGTGGACTAGCGGGAGAAAGGGTAACCGGGGAGCTGTTTTTT. Residues: CAWSGLAGERVTGELFF.

The genes are TRBV19 and TRBJ1-2, with D possibly matching TRBD1 (6 bases). The CDR3 is 11 amino acids. In germline, CDR1 is LNHDA, CDR2 SQIVND (reference sequence). V shed 10 bases and J shed 4 bases, with 10 bases lying between them. The CDR3 sequence: CATRDIYGYTF. The CDR3 bases are TGTGCCACTCGGGACATCTATGGCTACACCTTC.

The rearrangement uses TRBV7-2 and TRBJ2-1; D is perhaps TRBD2 (5 bases). Deletions cut 8 bases from V and 8 bases from J, with 19 bases between. CDR3 length equals 14 residues. Germline V gives CDR1 SGHTA, CDR2 FQGNSA. CDR3: CASVKSGQRDEQFF. For the CDR3, the DNA is TGTGCCAGCGTAAAGAGCGGTCAGCGCGATGAGCAGTTCTTC.